This T cell receptor beta chain was recorded in a study of shared clonotypes between healthy human individuals. TCRdb's copy holds only in-frame clones and misses some; the assay was immunoSEQ multiplex PCR. The table lists about 2 million clones, around 96% of them singletons, with under 1.5% in the top ten. Naive CD8 cells lacked CD45RO, underwent positive selection for CCR7 and left out terminally differentiated effector memory CD45RA+ cells. Trimming removed 7 bases at V and 3 bases at J, with 16 bases between. Germline V lookup: CDR1 SEHNR, CDR2 FQNEAQ (reference sequence). The CDR3 is made up of 14 amino acids.

The TCR sequence derives from a man aged 18-30 years in good health. The chain carries TRBV7-9 and TRBJ2-7; D possibly matches TRBD1 or TRBD2 (6 bases each). The sequenced material came from naive CD8+ T cells sorted from blood. In nucleotides, the CDR3 is TGTGCCAGCACCTATAGAGAGGGGGGCTACGAGCAGTACTTC. Protein: CASTYREGGYEQYF. The full variable domain, rest sourced from reference TRBV7-9 and TRBJ2-7, is DTGVSQNPRHKITKRGQNVTFRCDPISEHNRLYWYRQTLGQGPEFLTYFQNEAQLEKSRLLSDRFSAERPKGSFSTLEIQRTEQGDSAMYLCASTYREGGYEQYFGPGTRLTVT.